Included here is one T cell receptor (beta chain) sequence, with context. Its specificity is not known. Trimming took 3 bases from V and 6 from J, leaving 6 bases between them. The CDR3 sequence is 12 residues long. Germline V gene sequence: CDR1 LNHDA, CDR2 SQIVND (reference sequence). The sample belongs to a study of shared clonotypes between healthy human individuals. Study results and caveats: For sorted subsets, rarefaction showed incomplete sequencing despite large depth. What limited the represented genetic and exposure-history diversity was the small number of donors.

Profiled with immunoSEQ multiplex PCR; TCRdb holds only in-frame clones, not every one. This sample carries 2 million to 2.5 million clones, more than 85% of them seen once, and the ten largest clones take 0.35% to 0.45%. The TCR was taken from a man between 18 and 35 years old in good health. Some clones in this sample may be carry-over from other donors' samples. V usage is TRBV19 and J usage is TRBJ1-5; D ambiguous. Material for sequencing was naive CD4+ T cells from PBMCs. Subset meaning: CD45RA+ positively selected. CDR3 coding DNA: TGTGCCAGTAGTATTGTGACTCAGCCCCAGCATTTT. It yields the protein CASSIVTQPQHF. The complete variable domain, with remaining parts taken from reference TRBV19 and TRBJ1-5, reads DGGITQSPKYLFRKEGQNVTLSCEQNLNHDAMYWYRQDPGQGLRLIYYSQIVNDFQKGDIAEGYSVSREKKESFPLTVTSAQKNPTAFYLCASSIVTQPQHFGDGTRLSIL.